This TCR beta chain was sequenced during a study of T cells after yellow fever vaccination. Study details: For low cell numbers, libraries were made with SMART-Seq v4 Ultra Low Input.

The CDR3 has 14 residues. Per germline, CDR1 SGDLS and CDR2 YYNGEE. Deletions cut 0 bases from V and 9 bases from J, with 13 bases between. By 5'RACE template switching, TCR cDNA was produced, with a universal primer site and UMIs added in the process. MiXCR was run by TCRdb on the 5' RACE reads, yielding one entry per CDR3 protein. The sample gives a few hundred thousand distinct CDR3 sequences, over 6.5% of which show up once; roughly 1% is in the top ten. The sequence came from a man aged 25 to 40 who received the YFV17D yellow fever vaccine. The input for sequencing was CD4+ T cells sorted from PBMCs, taken on the day of the yellow fever booster vaccination. The V and J genes are TRBV9 and TRBJ2-1, with D perhaps given as TRBD1 or TRBD2 (6 bases each). The CDR3 DNA reads TGTGCCAGCAGCGTAGAGGGGGGCTCCAGTGAGCAGTTCTTC. Translated, it gives CASSVEGGSSEQFF.